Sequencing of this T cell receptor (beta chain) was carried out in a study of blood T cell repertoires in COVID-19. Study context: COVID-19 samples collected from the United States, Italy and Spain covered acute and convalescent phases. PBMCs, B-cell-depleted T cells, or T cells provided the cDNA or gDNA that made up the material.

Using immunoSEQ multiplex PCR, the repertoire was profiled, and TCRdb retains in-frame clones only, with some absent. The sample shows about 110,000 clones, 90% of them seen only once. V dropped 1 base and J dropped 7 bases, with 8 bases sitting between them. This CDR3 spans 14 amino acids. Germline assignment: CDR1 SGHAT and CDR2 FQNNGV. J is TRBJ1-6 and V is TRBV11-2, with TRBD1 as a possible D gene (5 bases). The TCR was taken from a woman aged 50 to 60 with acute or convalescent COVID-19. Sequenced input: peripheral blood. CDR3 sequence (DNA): TGTGCCAGCAGCTTAGCCGGGGGGAATTCACCCCTCCACTTT. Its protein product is CASSLAGGNSPLHF.